A single sample is the source of the 3 T cell receptor beta chains below, sequenced in a study of vaccination effects on CD4 cells after COVID-19. Antigen-specific CD4+ T cells expanded by the ViraFEST assay with viral peptide pools were then sequenced. Following culture for ten to eleven days, CD4+ T cells were isolated. Of the BNT162b2 and mRNA-1273 vaccines, participants received two doses of one or the other. Clones were sequenced by immunoSEQ multiplex PCR, and TCRdb holds only the in-frame ones, with some missing. This table holds about 46,000 clones, around 70% found once. What these receptors recognize is not known. This specimen consisted of CD4+ T cells from PBMCs cultured with HCoV-OC43 spike peptides, obtained after COVID-19 vaccination. Subset: HCoV-OC43 spike overlapping peptide pool stimulation. The source is a human donor who received a COVID-19 vaccine.

This chain joins TRBV6-5 and TRBJ2-4; TRBD2 might be the D (5 bases). The CDR3 spans 15 residues. CDR1 MNHEY and CDR2 SVGAGI come from the germline V gene. V lost 8 bases and J lost 0, with 14 bases in between. Written as DNA, the CDR3 is TGTGCCAGCGTGTCGAGCGGAATAGCCAAAAACATTCAGTACTTC. Its protein product is CASVSSGIAKNIQYF.

This sequence joins TRBV19 and TRBJ1-6; 10 bases are a match to TRBD1. This CDR3 has 14 amino acids. The junction had 5 bases not matched to a gene; V was cut back by 4 bases and J by 11 bases. Germline CDR1 and CDR2: LNHDA and SQIVND (reference sequence). In nucleotides, the CDR3 is TGTGCCAGTAGTACGACAGGGGGCCGGACACCCCTCCACTTT. As protein: CASSTTGGRTPLHF.

The V gene is TRBV10-1, the J gene TRBJ2-3, with TRBD2 matching 16 bases. Losses at the gene ends were 5 bases for V and 6 bases for J; bases not matched to a gene: 8. Per the germline V gene, CDR1 is WNHNN and CDR2 is SYGVQD (reference sequence). This CDR3 comprises 17 residues. The CDR3 region has the DNA TGCGCCAGCAGTTCACCGGGACTAGCGGGGGGGCTCGATACGCAGTATTTT. This encodes CASSSPGLAGGLDTQYF.